The clone carrying this TCR beta chain was recorded a few times. Its antigen remains unidentified. A second roughly 6 to 12 cycle PCR used barcoded and J-beta primers. Sequencing of every sample gave 3 million or more CDR3-containing paired-end reads. TCRdb called the 5' RACE reads again in MiXCR, with one record for every CDR3 protein. This table has hundreds of thousands of distinct CDR3 sequences, roughly 32% appearing once. The germline V gene has CDR1 SNHLY and CDR2 FYNNEI. V dropped 3 bases and J dropped 4; count of bases not matched to a gene: 9. This CDR3 spans 16 amino acids. The people who gave samples were healthy Caucasians from Russia, aged roughly 6 to 100. The entry originates in a study of blood T cells in healthy people across ages. Regarding the study as a whole: It was held that diversity estimates obtained from one million T cells represented underestimates.

V is TRBV2 and J is TRBJ1-5; TRBD1 agrees at 7 bases. Sample: blood. The source is a woman of 80 years or more in good health. CDR3 bases: TGTGCCAGCAGTGAGACCTGGACAGGCGGGAATCAGCCCCAGCATTTT. As protein: CASSETWTGGNQPQHF.